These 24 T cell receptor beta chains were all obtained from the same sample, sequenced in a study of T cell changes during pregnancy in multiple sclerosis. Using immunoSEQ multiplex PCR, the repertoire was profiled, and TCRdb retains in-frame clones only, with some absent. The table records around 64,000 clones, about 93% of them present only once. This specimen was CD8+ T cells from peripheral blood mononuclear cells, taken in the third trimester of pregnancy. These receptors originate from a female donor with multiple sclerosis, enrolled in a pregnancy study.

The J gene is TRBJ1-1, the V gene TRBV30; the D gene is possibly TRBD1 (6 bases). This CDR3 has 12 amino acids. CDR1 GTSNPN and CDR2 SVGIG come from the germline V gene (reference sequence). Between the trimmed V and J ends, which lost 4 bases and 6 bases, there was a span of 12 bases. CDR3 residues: CAWTPTGPEAFF. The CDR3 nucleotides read TGTGCCTGGACCCCTACAGGGCCTGAAGCTTTCTTT.

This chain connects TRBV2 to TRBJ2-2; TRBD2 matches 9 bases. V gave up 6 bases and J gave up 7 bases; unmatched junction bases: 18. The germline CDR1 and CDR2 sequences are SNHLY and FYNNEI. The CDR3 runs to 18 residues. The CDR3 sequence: CASSEGLPGLARYGELFF. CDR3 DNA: TGTGCCAGCAGCGAGGGACTCCCGGGACTAGCAAGATACGGGGAGCTGTTTTTT.

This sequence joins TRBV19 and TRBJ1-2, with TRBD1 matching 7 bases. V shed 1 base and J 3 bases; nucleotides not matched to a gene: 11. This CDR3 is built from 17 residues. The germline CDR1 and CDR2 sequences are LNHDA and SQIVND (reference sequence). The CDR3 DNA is TGTGCCAGTAGTATAGGCGACGGGACAGCGGCATACTATGGCTACACCTTC. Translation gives CASSIGDGTAAYYGYTF.

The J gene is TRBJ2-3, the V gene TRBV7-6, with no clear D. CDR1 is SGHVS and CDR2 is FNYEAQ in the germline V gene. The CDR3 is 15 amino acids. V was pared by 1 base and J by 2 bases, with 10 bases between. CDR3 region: CASSLGHTLTDTQYF. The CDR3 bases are TGTGCCAGCAGCTTAGGGCACACCCTCACAGATACGCAGTATTTT.

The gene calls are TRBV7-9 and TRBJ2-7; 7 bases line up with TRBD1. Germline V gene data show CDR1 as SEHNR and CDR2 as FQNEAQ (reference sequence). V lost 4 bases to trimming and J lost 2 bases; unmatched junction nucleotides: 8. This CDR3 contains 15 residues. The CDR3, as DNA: TGTGCCAGCAGCTCGACAGAGACAGGGCCCTACGAGCAGTACTTC. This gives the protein CASSSTETGPYEQYF.

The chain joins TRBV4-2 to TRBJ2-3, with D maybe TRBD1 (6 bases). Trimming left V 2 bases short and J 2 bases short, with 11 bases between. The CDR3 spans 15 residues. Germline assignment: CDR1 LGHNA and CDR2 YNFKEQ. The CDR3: CASSQSSGDTDTQYF. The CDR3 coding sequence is TGTGCCAGCAGCCAATCCTCAGGGGACACAGATACGCAGTATTTT.

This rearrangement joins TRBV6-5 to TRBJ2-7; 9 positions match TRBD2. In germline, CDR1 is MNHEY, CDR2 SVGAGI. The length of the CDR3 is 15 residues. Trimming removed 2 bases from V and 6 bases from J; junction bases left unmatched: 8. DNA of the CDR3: TGTGCCAGCAGTTACAGCGGGGGGCTCAGCTCCGAGCAGTACTTC. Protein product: CASSYSGGLSSEQYF.

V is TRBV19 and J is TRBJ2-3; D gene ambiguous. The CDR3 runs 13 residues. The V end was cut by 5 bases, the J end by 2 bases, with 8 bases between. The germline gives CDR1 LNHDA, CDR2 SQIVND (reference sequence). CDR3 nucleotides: TGTGCCAGTAGTCTCTTTATCACAGATACGCAGTATTTT. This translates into CASSLFITDTQYF.

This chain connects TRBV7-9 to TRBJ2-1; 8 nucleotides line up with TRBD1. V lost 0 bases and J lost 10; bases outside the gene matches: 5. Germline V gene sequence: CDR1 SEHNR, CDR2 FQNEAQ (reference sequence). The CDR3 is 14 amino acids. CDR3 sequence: CASSLAQGAGEQFF. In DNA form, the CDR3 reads TGTGCCAGCAGCTTAGCGCAGGGGGCAGGGGAGCAGTTCTTC.

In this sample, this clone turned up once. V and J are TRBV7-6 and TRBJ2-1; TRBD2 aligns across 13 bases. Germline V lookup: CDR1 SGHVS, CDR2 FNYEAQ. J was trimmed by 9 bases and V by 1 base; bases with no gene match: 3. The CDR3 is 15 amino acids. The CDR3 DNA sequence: TGTGCCAGCAGCTTAGGGACTAGCGGGAGTACTGAGCAGTTCTTC. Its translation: CASSLGTSGSTEQFF.

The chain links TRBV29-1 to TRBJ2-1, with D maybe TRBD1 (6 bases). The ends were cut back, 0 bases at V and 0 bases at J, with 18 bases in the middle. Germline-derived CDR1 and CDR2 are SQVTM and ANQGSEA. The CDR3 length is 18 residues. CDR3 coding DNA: TGCAGCGTTGAAGACTCTACAGGGAATGTCATCTCCTACAATGAGCAGTTCTTC. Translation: CSVEDSTGNVISYNEQFF.

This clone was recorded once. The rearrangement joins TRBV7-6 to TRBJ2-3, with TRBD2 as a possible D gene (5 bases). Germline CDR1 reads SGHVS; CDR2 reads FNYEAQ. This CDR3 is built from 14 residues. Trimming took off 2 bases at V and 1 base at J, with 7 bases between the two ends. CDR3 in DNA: TGTGCCAGCAGCTTAATCGGGGGCACAGATACGCAGTATTTT. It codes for CASSLIGGTDTQYF.

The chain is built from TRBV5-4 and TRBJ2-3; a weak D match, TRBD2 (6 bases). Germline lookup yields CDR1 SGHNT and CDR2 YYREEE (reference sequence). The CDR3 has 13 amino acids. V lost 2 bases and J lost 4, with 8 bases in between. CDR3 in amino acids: CASSLGGADTQYF. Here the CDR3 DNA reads TGTGCCAGCAGCTTAGGCGGGGCAGATACGCAGTATTTT.

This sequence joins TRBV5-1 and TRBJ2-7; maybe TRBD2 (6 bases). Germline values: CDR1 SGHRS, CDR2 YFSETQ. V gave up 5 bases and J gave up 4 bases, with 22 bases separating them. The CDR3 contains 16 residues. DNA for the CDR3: TGCGCCAGCAGTCCGGACCGCGGGATATCTATTTACGAGCAGTACTTC. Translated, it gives CASSPDRGISIYEQYF.

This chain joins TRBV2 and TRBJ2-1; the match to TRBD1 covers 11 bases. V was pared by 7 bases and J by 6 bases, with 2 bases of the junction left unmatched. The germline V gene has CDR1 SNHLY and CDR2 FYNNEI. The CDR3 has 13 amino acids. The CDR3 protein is CASTGTGGNEQFF. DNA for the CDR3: TGTGCCAGCACCGGGACAGGGGGCAATGAGCAGTTCTTC.

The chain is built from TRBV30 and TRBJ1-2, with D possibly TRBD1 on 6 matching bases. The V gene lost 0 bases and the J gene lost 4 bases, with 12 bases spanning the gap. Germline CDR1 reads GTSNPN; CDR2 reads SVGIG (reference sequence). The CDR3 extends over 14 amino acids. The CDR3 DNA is TGTGCCTGGAGTGTACTCGGACAGTCCTATGGCTACACCTTC. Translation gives CAWSVLGQSYGYTF. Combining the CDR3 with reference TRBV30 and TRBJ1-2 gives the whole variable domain SQTIHQWPATLVQPVGSPLSLECTVEGTSNPNLYWYRQAAGRGLQLLFYSVGIGQISSEVPQNLSASRPQDRQFILSSKKLLLSDSGFYLCAWSVLGQSYGYTFGSGTRLTVV.

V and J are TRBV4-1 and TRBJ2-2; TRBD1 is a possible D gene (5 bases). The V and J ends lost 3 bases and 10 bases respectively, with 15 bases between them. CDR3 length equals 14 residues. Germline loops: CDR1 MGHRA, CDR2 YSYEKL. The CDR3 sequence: CASSQPLGAKELFF. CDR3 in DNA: TGCGCCAGCAGCCAGCCCCTAGGGGCGAAGGAGCTGTTTTTT.

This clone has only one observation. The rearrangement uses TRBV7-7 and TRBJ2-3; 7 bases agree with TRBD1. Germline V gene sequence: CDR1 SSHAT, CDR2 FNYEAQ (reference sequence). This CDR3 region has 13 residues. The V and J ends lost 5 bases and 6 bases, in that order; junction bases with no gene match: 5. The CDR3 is CASSPGGVDTQYF. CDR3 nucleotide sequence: TGTGCCAGCAGCCCAGGGGGAGTGGATACGCAGTATTTT.

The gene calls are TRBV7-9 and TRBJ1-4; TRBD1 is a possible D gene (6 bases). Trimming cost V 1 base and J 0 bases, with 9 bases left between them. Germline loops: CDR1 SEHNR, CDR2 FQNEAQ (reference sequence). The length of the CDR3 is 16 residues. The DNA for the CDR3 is TGTGCCAGCAGCTTAGGACAGGCTGCAACTAATGAAAAACTGTTTTTT. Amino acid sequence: CASSLGQAATNEKLFF.

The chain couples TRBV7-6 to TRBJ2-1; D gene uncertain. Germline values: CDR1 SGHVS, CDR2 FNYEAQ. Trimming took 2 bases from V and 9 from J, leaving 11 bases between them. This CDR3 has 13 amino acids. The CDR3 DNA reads TGTGCCAGCAGCTTACCGGGTTGGCGTGAGCAGTTCTTC. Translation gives CASSLPGWREQFF.

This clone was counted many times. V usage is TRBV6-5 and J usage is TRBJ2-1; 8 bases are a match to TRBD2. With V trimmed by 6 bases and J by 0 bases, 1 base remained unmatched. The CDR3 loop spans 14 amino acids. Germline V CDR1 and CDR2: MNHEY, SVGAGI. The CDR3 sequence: CASRTSDSYNEQFF. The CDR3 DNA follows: TGTGCCAGCAGGACTAGCGACTCCTACAATGAGCAGTTCTTC.

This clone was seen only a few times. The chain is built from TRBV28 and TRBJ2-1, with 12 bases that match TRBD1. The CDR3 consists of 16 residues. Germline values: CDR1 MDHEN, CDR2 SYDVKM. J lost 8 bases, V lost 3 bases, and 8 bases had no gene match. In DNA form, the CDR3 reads TGTGCCAGCAGTTTCTATTCCGGGACAGGGGGCGATGAGCAGTTCTTC. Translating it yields CASSFYSGTGGDEQFF.

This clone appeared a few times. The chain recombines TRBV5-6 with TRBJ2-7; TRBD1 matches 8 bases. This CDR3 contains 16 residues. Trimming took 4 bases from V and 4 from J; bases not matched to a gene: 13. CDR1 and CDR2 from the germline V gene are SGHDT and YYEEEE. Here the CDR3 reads CASSHLQGALGYEQYF. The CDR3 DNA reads TGTGCCAGCAGCCATCTTCAGGGGGCCCTCGGGTACGAGCAGTACTTC.

This CDR3 is CASRPAGGPDEQFF. The CDR3 DNA is TGTGCCAGCAGGCCGGCGGGAGGGCCGGATGAGCAGTTCTTC. The rearrangement uses TRBV27 and TRBJ2-1; 9 bases align to TRBD2. V shed 6 bases, J shed 8 bases, and the junction held 8 bases outside the gene matches. The CDR3 has 14 amino acids. Germline V gene data show CDR1 as MNHEY and CDR2 as SMNVEV (reference sequence).